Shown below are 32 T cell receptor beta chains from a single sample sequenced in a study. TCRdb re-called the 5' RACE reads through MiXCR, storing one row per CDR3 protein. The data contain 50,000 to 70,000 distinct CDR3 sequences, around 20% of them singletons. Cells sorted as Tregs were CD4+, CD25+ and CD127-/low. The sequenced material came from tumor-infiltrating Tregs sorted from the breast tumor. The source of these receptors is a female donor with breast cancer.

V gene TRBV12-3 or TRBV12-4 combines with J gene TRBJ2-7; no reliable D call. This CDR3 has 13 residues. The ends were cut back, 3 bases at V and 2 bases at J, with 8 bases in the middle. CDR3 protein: CASSFARTYEQYF. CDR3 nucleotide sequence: TGTGCCAGCAGTTTTGCTAGAACCTACGAGCAGTACTTC.

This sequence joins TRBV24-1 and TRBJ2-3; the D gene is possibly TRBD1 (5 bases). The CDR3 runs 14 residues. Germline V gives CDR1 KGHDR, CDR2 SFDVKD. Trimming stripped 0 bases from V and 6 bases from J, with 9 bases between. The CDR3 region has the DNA TGTGCCACCAGTGATTTGCAGGGATGGGATACGCAGTATTTT. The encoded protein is CATSDLQGWDTQYF.

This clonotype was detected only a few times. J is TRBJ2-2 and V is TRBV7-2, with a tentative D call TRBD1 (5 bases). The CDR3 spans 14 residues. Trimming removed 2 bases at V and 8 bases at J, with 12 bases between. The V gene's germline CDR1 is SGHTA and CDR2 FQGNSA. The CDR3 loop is CASSLSRTSGELFF. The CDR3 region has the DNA TGTGCCAGCAGCTTAAGTAGGACAAGTGGGGAGCTGTTTTTT.

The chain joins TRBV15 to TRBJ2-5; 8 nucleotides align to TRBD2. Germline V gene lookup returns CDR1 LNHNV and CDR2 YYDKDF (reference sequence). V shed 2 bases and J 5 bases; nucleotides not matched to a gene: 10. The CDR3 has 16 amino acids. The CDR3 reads CATSRPGTSGVETQYF. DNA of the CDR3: TGTGCCACCAGCAGACCCGGGACTAGTGGTGTGGAGACCCAGTACTTC. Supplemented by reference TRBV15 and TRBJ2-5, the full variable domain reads DAMVIQNPRYQVTQFGKPVTLSCSQTLNHNVMYWYQQKSSQAPKLLFHYYDKDFNNEADTPDNFQSRRPNTSFCFLDIRSPGLGDTAMYLCATSRPGTSGVETQYFGPGTRLLVL.

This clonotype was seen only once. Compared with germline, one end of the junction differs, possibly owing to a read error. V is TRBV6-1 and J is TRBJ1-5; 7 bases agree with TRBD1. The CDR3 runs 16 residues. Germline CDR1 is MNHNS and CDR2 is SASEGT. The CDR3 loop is CDSSATGFGYNQPQHF. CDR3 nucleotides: TGTGACAGCAGTGCGACAGGGTTCGGTTACAATCAGCCCCAGCATTTT.

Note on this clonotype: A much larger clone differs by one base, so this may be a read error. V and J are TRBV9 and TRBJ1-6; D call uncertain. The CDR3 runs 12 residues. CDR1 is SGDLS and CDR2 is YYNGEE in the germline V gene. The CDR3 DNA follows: TGTACCAGCAGCGTAGTAGGTTCACCCCTCCACTTT. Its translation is CTSSVVGSPLHF.

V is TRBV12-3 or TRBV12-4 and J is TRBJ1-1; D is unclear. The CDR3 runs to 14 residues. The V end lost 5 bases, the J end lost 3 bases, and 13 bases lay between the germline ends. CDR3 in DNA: TGTGCCAGCAGTAAGAGAGGGAGAGACACTGAAGCTTTCTTT. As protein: CASSKRGRDTEAFF.

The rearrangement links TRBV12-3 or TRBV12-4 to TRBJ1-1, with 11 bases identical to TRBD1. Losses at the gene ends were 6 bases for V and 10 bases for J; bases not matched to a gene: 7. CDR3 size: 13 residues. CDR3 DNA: TGTGCCAGCAGCCGGGACAGGGGGGGAGGAGCTTTCTTT. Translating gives CASSRDRGGGAFF.

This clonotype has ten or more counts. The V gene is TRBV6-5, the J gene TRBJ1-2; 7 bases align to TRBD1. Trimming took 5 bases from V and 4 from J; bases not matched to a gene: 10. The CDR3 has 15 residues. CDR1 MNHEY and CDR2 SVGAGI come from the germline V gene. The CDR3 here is CASSPTGTDIYGYTF. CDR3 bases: TGTGCCAGCAGTCCGACAGGGACGGATATCTATGGCTACACCTTC.

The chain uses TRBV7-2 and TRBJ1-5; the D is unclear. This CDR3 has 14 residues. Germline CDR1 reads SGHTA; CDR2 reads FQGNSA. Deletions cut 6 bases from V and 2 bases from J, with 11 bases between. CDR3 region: CASSSARGNQPQHF. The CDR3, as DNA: TGTGCCAGCAGTTCTGCACGGGGCAATCAGCCCCAGCATTTT.

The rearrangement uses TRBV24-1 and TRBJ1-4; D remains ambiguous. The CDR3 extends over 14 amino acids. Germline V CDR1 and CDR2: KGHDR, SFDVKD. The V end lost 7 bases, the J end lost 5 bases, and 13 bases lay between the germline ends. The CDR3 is CATRATDLNEKLFF. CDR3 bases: TGTGCCACCAGGGCGACGGATCTAAATGAAAAACTGTTTTTT.

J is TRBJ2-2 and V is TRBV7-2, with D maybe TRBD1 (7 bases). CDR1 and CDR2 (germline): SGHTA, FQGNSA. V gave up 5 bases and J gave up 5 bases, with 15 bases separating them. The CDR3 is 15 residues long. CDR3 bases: TGTGCCAGCAGCCCGTCGACAGGGACTACCGGGGAGCTGTTTTTT. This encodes CASSPSTGTTGELFF.

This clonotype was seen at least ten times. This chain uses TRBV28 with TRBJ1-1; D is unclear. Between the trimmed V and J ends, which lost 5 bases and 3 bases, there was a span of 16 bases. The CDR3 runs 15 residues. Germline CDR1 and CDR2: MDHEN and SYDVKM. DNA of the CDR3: TGTGCCAGCAGTCTACTGACGACCTCGTACACTGAAGCTTTCTTT. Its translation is CASSLLTTSYTEAFF.

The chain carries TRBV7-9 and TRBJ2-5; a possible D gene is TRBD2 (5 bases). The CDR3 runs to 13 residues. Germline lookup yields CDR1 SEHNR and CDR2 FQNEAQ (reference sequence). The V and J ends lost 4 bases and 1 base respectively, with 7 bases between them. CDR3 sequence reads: CASSSRGQETQYF. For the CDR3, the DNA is TGTGCCAGCAGCTCCCGGGGCCAAGAGACCCAGTACTTC.

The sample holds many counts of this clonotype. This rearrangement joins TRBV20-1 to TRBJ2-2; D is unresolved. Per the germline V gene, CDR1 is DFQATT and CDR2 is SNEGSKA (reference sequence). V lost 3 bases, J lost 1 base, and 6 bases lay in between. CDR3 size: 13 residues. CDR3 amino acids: CSASVQNTGELFF. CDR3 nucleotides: TGCAGTGCTAGCGTCCAGAACACCGGGGAGCTGTTTTTT.

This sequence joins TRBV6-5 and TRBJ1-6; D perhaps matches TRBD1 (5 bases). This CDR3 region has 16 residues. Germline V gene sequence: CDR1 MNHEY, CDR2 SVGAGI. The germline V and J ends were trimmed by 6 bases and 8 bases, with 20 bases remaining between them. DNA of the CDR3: TGTGCCAGCAGCTCTCCCGGAGGGACGGTAGATTCACCCCTCCACTTT. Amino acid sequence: CASSSPGGTVDSPLHF.

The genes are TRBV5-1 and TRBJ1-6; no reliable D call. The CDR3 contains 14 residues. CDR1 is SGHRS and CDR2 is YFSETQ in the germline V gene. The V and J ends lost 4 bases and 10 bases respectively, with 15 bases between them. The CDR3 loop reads CASSPQMAGSPLHF. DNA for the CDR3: TGCGCCAGCAGCCCCCAAATGGCGGGGTCACCCCTCCACTTT.

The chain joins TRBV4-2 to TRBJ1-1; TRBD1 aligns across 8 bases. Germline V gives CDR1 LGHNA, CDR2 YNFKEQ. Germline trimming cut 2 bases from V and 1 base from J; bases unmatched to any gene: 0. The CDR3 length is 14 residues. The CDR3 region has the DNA TGTGCCAGCAGCCAACAGGGGGCGAACACTGAAGCTTTCTTT. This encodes CASSQQGANTEAFF.

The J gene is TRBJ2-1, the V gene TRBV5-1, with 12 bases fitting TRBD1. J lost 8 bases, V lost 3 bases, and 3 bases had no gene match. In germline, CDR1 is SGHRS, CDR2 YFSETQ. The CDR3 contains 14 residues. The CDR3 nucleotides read TGCGCCAGCAGCTGGGGGACAGGGGGCGATGAGCAGTTCTTC. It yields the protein CASSWGTGGDEQFF.

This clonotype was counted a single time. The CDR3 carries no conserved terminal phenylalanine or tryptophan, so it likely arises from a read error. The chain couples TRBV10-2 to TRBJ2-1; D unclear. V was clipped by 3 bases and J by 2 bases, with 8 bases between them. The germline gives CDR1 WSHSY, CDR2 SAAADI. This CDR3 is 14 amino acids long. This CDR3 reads CASSERAAYNEQFL. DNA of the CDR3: TGCGCCAGCAGTGAAAGGGCTGCCTACAATGAGCAGTTCCTC.

Here the CDR3 DNA reads TGTGCCAGCAGCTTCGAGGAAGTGGGCACTGAAGCTTTCTTT. It yields the protein CASSFEEVGTEAFF. The chain joins TRBV11-1 to TRBJ1-1, with unresolved D. This CDR3 has 14 residues. Trimming cost V 3 bases and J 4 bases, with 12 bases left between them. The germline CDR1 and CDR2 sequences are SGHAT and FQDESV (reference sequence).

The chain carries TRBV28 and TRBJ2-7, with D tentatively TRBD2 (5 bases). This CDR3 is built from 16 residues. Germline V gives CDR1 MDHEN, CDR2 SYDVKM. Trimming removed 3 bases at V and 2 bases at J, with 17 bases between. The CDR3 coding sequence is TGTGCCAGCAGTTTGTTCCGGCTAGCCGGCGCCTACGAGCAGTACTTC. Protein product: CASSLFRLAGAYEQYF.

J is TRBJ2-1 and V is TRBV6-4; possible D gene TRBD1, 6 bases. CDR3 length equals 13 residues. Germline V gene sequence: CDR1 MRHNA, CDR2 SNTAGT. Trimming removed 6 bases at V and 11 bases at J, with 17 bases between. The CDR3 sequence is CASRRDTLSQQFF. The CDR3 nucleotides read TGTGCCAGCAGGAGGGACACCCTCTCTCAGCAGTTCTTC.

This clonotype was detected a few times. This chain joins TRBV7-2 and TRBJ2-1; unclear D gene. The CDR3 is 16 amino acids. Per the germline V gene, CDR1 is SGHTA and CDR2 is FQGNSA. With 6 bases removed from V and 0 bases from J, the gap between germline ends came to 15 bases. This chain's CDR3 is CASSPQAGVSYNEQFF. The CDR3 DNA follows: TGTGCCAGCAGTCCCCAGGCTGGGGTCTCCTACAATGAGCAGTTCTTC.

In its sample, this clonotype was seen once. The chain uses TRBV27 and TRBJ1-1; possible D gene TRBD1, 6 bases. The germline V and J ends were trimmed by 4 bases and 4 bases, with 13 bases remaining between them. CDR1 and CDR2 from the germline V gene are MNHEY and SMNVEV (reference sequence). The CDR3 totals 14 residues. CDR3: CASSYRERSTEAFF. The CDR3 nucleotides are TGTGCCAGCAGTTACAGGGAACGGAGCACTGAAGCTTTCTTT.

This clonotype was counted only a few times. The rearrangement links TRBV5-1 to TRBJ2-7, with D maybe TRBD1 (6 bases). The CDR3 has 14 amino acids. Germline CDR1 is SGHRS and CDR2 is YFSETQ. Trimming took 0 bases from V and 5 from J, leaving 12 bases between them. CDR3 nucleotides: TGCGCCAGCAGCTTGGGGCAGGGGCGGGACGAGCAGTACTTC. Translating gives CASSLGQGRDEQYF.

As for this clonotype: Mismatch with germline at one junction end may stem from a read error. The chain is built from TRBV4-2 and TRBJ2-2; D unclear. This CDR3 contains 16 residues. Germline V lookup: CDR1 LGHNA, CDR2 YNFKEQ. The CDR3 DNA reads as TGTGCCAACAGCCAAGTACCTCTAGTGAACACCGGGGAGCTGTTTTTT. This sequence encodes CANSQVPLVNTGELFF.

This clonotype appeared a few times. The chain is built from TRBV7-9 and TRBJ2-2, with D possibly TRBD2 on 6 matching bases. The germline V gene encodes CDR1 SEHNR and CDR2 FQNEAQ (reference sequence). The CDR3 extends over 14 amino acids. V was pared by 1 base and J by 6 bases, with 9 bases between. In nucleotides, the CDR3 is TGTGCCAGCAGCTTAGGGACTACAGCCGGGGAGCTGTTTTTT. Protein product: CASSLGTTAGELFF.

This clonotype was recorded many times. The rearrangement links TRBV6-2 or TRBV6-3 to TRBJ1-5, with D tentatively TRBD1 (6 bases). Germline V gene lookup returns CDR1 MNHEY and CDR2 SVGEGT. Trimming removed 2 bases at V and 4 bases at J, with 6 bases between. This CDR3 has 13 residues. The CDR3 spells CASSYTGNQPQHF. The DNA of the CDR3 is TGTGCCAGCAGTTACACAGGGAATCAGCCCCAGCATTTT.

This CDR3 reads CASSPGQAVSYEQYF. The CDR3 bases are TGTGCCAGCTCACCTGGACAGGCGGTATCCTACGAGCAGTACTTC. The gene calls are TRBV18 and TRBJ2-7; TRBD1 matches at 7 bases. Trimming at V came to 3 bases and at J to 1 base, leaving 6 bases not matched to a gene. The CDR3 totals 15 residues. From germline, CDR1 is KGHSH and CDR2 LQKENI. The complete variable domain, with remaining parts taken from reference TRBV18 and TRBJ2-7, reads NAGVMQNPRHLVRRRGQEARLRCSPMKGHSHVYWYRQLPEEGLKFMVYLQKENIIDESGMPKERFSAEFPKEGPSILRIQQVVRGDSAAYFCASSPGQAVSYEQYFGPGTRLTVT.

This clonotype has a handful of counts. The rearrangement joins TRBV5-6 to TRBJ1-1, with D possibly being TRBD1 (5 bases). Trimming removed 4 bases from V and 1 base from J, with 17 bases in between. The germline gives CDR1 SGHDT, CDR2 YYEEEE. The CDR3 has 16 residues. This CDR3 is CASSRYSGGSNTEAFF. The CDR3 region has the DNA TGTGCCAGCAGCCGCTACTCTGGGGGGTCGAACACTGAAGCTTTCTTT.

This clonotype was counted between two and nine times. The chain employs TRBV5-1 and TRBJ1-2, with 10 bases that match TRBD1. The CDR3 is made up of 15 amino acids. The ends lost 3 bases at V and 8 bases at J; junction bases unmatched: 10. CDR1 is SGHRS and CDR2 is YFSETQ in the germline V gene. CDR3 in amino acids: CASSYSGQGKGGYTF. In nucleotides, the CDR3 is TGCGCCAGCAGCTACTCGGGACAGGGGAAAGGAGGCTACACCTTC.